This TCR beta chain comes out of a study of spatial heterogeneity in lung cancer. Looking at the study overall: Alpha-chain sequences were detected in numbers that were consistently lower than beta-chain sequences. There were, on average, more than eight raw-read appearances for each unique TCR and UMI combination.

TCRdb independently ran MiXCR on the 5' RACE reads; one entry per CDR3 protein. The sample contains under 500 distinct CDR3 sequences, about 36% of which appear only once. The CDR3 has 14 residues. The germline gives CDR1 SGHVS, CDR2 FNYEAQ. Trimming cost V 5 bases and J 2 bases; bases outside gene matches: 2. Time point of the sample: sample taken at primary tumor resection. No cell sorting; template was whole RNA from tumor, lung tissue or PBMC. The donors were 55 to 85 patients with non-small cell lung cancer that was early-stage and untreated. This clonotype has more than one count but fewer than ten. This beta chain was picked up by a library intended for alpha chains and is off target, so its count carries little meaning.

This sample comprised PBMCs, obtained at surgery. The J gene is TRBJ2-2, the V gene TRBV7-6, with 7 bases that match TRBD2. This clonotype originated in a male donor with early-stage non-small cell lung cancer. CDR3 loop: CASSPTSNTGELFF. CDR3 DNA: TGTGCCAGCAGCCCGACTAGCAACACCGGGGAGCTGTTTTTT.